Below, 23 T cell receptor beta chains from the same sample are listed, as sequenced in a study of T-cell memory formation after mild COVID-19. Each CDR3 protein is one row after TCRdb ran MiXCR on the 5' RACE reads. The table shows 450,000 to 650,000 distinct CDR3 sequences, with roughly 22% occurring only once. Source material: PBMCs or a T cell subset sorted from them (not recorded which). The receptors were gathered from an adult woman who had mild COVID-19 (a few samples of this study predate the infection). Cell type and time point are not known.

This clonotype was seen at least ten times. J is TRBJ2-7 and V is TRBV5-5, with D tentatively TRBD2 (6 bases). This CDR3 has 16 amino acids. Trimming pared 0 bases from V and 3 bases from J, leaving 16 bases between. CDR1 and CDR2 from the germline V gene are SGHKS and YYEKEE (reference sequence). The CDR3 loop is CASSLDTASVVYEQYF. In nucleotides, the CDR3 is TGTGCCAGCAGCTTGGATACTGCTAGCGTGGTCTACGAGCAGTACTTC.

In this sample, this clonotype turned up many times. The chain carries TRBV5-4 and TRBJ2-1, with TRBD2 matching 13 bases. The germline V gene encodes CDR1 SGHNT and CDR2 YYREEE (reference sequence). This CDR3 has 15 residues. V dropped 4 bases and J dropped 9; count of bases not matched to a gene: 7. As DNA, the CDR3 is TGTGCCAGCAGCCTAACTAGCGGGGGGGCTGGTGAGCAGTTCTTC. Protein product: CASSLTSGGAGEQFF.

The chain links TRBV20-1 to TRBJ2-5; 7 positions match TRBD1. V was clipped by 5 bases and J by 5 bases; unmatched bases: 8. The CDR3 consists of 13 residues. The germline V gene has CDR1 DFQATT and CDR2 SNEGSKA (reference sequence). The CDR3 sequence: CSAPGQTTETQYF. The DNA for the CDR3 is TGCAGTGCTCCGGGACAGACAACGGAGACCCAGTACTTC.

CDR3 protein: CASMRPYGYTF. In DNA form, the CDR3 reads TGTGCCAGCATGAGACCCTATGGCTACACCTTC. The V call is TRBV2, the J call TRBJ1-2; D is undetermined. The CDR3 runs 11 residues. Trimming cost V 7 bases and J 4 bases, with 7 bases left between them. Germline CDR1 is SNHLY and CDR2 is FYNNEI.

The rearrangement joins TRBV3-1 to TRBJ2-7; D is undetermined. The germline gives CDR1 LGHDT, CDR2 YNNKEL (reference sequence). Trimming shortened V by 0 bases and J by 1 base, and 1 base separated the two germline ends. CDR3 length equals 12 residues. This CDR3 is CASSQESYEQYF. The CDR3 nucleotides read TGTGCCAGCAGCCAAGAATCCTACGAGCAGTACTTC.

This clonotype has a handful of counts. The rearrangement uses TRBV5-1 and TRBJ2-7; 8 nucleotides match TRBD1. The V gene's germline CDR1 is SGHRS and CDR2 YFSETQ. With V trimmed by 3 bases and J by 6 bases, 14 bases remained unmatched. The CDR3 consists of 16 residues. The CDR3 region has the DNA TGCGCCAGCAGCTACACCCGGGACAGGTACTTCGGCGAGCAGTACTTC. Translated, it gives CASSYTRDRYFGEQYF. Combining the CDR3 with reference TRBV5-1 and TRBJ2-7 gives the whole variable domain KAGVTQTPRYLIKTRGQQVTLSCSPISGHRSVSWYQQTPGQGLQFLFEYFSETQRNKGNFPGRFSGRQFSNSRSEMNVSTLELGDSALYLCASSYTRDRYFGEQYFGPGTRLTVT.

This clonotype has a count of ten or more. The chain links TRBV9 to TRBJ1-1; possible D gene TRBD1, 6 bases. The CDR3 loop spans 14 amino acids. The germline V gene has CDR1 SGDLS and CDR2 YYNGEE. V gave up 0 bases and J gave up 1 base, with 7 bases separating them. CDR3 residues: CASSVEGGNTEAFF. The CDR3 bases are TGTGCCAGCAGCGTAGAAGGGGGGAACACTGAAGCTTTCTTT. The variable domain in full, with the rest retrieved from reference TRBV9 and TRBJ1-1, is DSGVTQTPKHLITATGQRVTLRCSPRSGDLSVYWYQQSLDQGLQFLIQYYNGEERAKGNILERFSAQQFPDLHSELNLSSLELGDSALYFCASSVEGGNTEAFFGQGTRLTVV.

This clonotype was detected only a few times. J is TRBJ2-1 and V is TRBV5-1; 8 bases fit TRBD2. V was clipped by 0 bases and J by 4 bases; unmatched bases: 9. Germline assignment: CDR1 SGHRS and CDR2 YFSETQ. The CDR3 has 17 residues. The CDR3 spells CASSLGPTSGAYNEQFF. As DNA, the CDR3 is TGCGCCAGCAGCTTGGGCCCCACTAGCGGAGCATACAATGAGCAGTTCTTC.

The chain couples TRBV6-2 or TRBV6-3 to TRBJ2-1, with a possible D match to TRBD1 (6 bases). V lost 0 bases and J 4 bases, leaving 13 bases between the germline ends. This CDR3 has 16 amino acids. Germline-derived CDR1 and CDR2 are MNHEY and SVGEGT. The chain's CDR3 is CASSYSGRQVYNEQFF. CDR3 sequence (DNA): TGTGCCAGCAGTTACTCGGGTAGACAGGTATACAATGAGCAGTTCTTC.

On this clonotype itself: An end of the junction differs from the germline gene, which may be a read error. The gene calls are TRBV5-5 and TRBJ2-7; 12 bases are shared with TRBD1. Germline V gene lookup returns CDR1 SGHKS and CDR2 YYEKEE (reference sequence). The CDR3 has 16 amino acids. The CDR3 sequence is CGSSGGQGARNHEQYF. CDR3 in DNA: TGTGGCAGCAGCGGGGGACAGGGGGCTCGCAACCACGAGCAGTACTTC. Based on the CDR3 plus reference TRBV5-5 and TRBJ2-7, the full variable domain is DAGVTQSPTHLIKTRGQQVTLRCSPISGHKSVSWYQQVLGQGPQFIFQYYEKEERGRGNFPDRFSARQFPNYSSELNVNALLLGDSALYLCGSSGGQGARNHEQYFGPGTRLTVT.

The chain carries TRBV19 and TRBJ2-1; 10 bases are shared with TRBD2. Germline V CDR1 and CDR2: LNHDA, SQIVND (reference sequence). This CDR3 region has 13 residues. V lost 6 bases, J lost 8 bases, and 4 bases stayed unmatched. This CDR3 reads CASSSGGAHEQFF. The CDR3 region has the DNA TGTGCCAGTAGCAGCGGGGGGGCCCATGAGCAGTTCTTC.

The chain has TRBV7-6 and TRBJ2-7; D is possibly TRBD1 (6 bases). Germline loops: CDR1 SGHVS, CDR2 FNYEAQ. V lost 5 bases and J lost 3, with 14 bases in between. This CDR3 has 14 amino acids. The CDR3 sequence: CASSPATGIYEQYF. The CDR3, as DNA: TGTGCCAGCAGCCCCGCAACAGGGATCTACGAGCAGTACTTC.

V and J are TRBV6-2 or TRBV6-3 and TRBJ2-1; maybe TRBD2 (5 bases). Germline assignment: CDR1 MNHEY and CDR2 SVGEGT. CDR3 length equals 14 residues. The V end was cut by 2 bases, the J end by 6 bases, with 11 bases between. CDR3: CASSYSTEGNEQFF. The CDR3 DNA is TGTGCCAGCAGTTACAGCACAGAGGGCAATGAGCAGTTCTTC.

This chain uses TRBV5-1 with TRBJ1-1; D is ambiguous. The CDR3 is made up of 14 amino acids. Germline CDR1 SGHRS, CDR2 YFSETQ. Between the trimmed V and J ends, which lost 2 bases and 4 bases, there was a span of 12 bases. Written as DNA, the CDR3 is TGCGCCAGCAGCTTAAATGGACGGACCACTGAAGCTTTCTTT. It specifies CASSLNGRTTEAFF.

The J gene is TRBJ2-7, the V gene TRBV7-8, with D perhaps TRBD1 (6 bases). This CDR3 contains 16 residues. Trimming stripped 3 bases from V and 0 bases from J, with 15 bases between. Looked up from germline, CDR1 is SGHVS and CDR2 is FQNEAQ. The CDR3 region has the DNA TGTGCCAGCAGCTTTACAGGGAAGGCGAGCTCCTACGAGCAGTACTTC. It specifies CASSFTGKASSYEQYF.

This clonotype was counted ten times or more. V is TRBV24-1 and J is TRBJ2-1, with D unclear. The CDR3 covers 15 residues. From germline, CDR1 is KGHDR and CDR2 SFDVKD. V lost 4 bases and J lost 0, with 9 bases in between. The DNA of the CDR3 is TGTGCCACCAGTGACCCTCTGTTCTCCTACAATGAGCAGTTCTTC. This gives the protein CATSDPLFSYNEQFF.

The chain carries TRBV20-1 and TRBJ1-5; D remains unclear. Germline assignment: CDR1 DFQATT and CDR2 SNEGSKA (reference sequence). Trimming left V 4 bases short and J 7 bases short, with 11 bases between. CDR3 length: 12 amino acids. CDR3 protein: CSATDSGQPQHF. Here the CDR3 DNA reads TGCAGTGCTACCGACTCGGGACAGCCCCAGCATTTT.

This clonotype was seen only a few times. The chain uses TRBV27 and TRBJ1-3, with TRBD1 matching 7 bases. This CDR3 has 15 residues. J was trimmed by 4 bases and V by 5 bases; bases with no gene match: 8. In germline, CDR1 is MNHEY, CDR2 SMNVEV (reference sequence). DNA for the CDR3: TGTGCCAGCAGTCCAACAACGGACAGGGGAAACACCATATATTTT. It encodes CASSPTTDRGNTIYF.

This clonotype was seen more than once but under ten times. This chain uses TRBV12-3 or TRBV12-4 with TRBJ2-7; D is uncertain. The CDR3 length is 15 residues. V was trimmed by 2 bases and J by 0 bases, leaving 11 bases between them. Here the CDR3 reads CASSLFGSGSYEQYF. CDR3 DNA sequence: TGTGCCAGCAGTTTATTCGGTTCCGGCTCCTACGAGCAGTACTTC.

The chain couples TRBV19 to TRBJ1-4; D is uncertain. Trimming took 5 bases from V and 0 from J, leaving 13 bases between them. The CDR3 runs to 16 residues. Germline CDR1 is LNHDA and CDR2 is SQIVND (reference sequence). CDR3 in DNA: TGTGCCAGTAGTCCCCGGCGGGGTGCAACTAATGAAAAACTGTTTTTT. Protein: CASSPRRGATNEKLFF.

This clonotype was counted between two and nine times. The chain uses TRBV20-1 and TRBJ1-1; D gene ambiguous. Germline CDR1 DFQATT, CDR2 SNEGSKA (reference sequence). The CDR3 length is 14 residues. Trimming shortened V by 2 bases and J by 0 bases, and 10 bases separated the two germline ends. The CDR3 here is CSARRSQMNTEAFF. CDR3 nucleotides: TGCAGTGCTAGAAGGTCTCAGATGAACACTGAAGCTTTCTTT.

There are a few counts of this clonotype. V usage is TRBV7-2 and J usage is TRBJ2-7, with TRBD2 matching over 11 bases. This CDR3 has 15 residues. V dropped 4 bases and J dropped 2; count of bases not matched to a gene: 4. Germline V gene lookup returns CDR1 SGHTA and CDR2 FQGNSA. The CDR3 DNA reads as TGTGCCAGCAGCTGGGGGACTAGCGGAGCCTACGAGCAGTACTTC. It codes for CASSWGTSGAYEQYF. Combining the CDR3 with reference TRBV7-2 and TRBJ2-7 gives the whole variable domain GAGVSQSPSNKVTEKGKDVELRCDPISGHTALYWYRQSLGQGLEFLIYFQGNSAPDKSGLPSDRFSAERTGGSVSTLTIQRTQQEDSAVYLCASSWGTSGAYEQYFGPGTRLTVT.

This clonotype occurred a few times. This chain joins TRBV7-2 and TRBJ2-1; tentative D call: TRBD2 (6 bases). With 4 bases removed from V and 7 bases from J, the gap between germline ends came to 20 bases. CDR1 SGHTA and CDR2 FQGNSA come from the germline V gene. The CDR3 spans 16 residues. CDR3 nucleotide sequence: TGTGCCAGCAGCTCAAGCGGGCCCTGGGTAGGAAATGAGCAGTTCTTC. Protein: CASSSSGPWVGNEQFF.